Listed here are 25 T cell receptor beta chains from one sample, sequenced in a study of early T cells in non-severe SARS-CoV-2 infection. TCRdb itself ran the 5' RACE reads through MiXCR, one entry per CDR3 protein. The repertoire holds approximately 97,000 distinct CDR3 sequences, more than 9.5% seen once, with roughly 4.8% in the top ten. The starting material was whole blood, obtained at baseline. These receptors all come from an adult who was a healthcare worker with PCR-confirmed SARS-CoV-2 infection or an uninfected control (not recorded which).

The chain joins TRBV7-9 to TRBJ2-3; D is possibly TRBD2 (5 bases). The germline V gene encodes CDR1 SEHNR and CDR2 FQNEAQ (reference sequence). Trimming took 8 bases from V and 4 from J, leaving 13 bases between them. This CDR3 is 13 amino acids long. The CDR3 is CASSTVSADTQYF. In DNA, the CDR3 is TGTGCCAGCTCAACTGTTAGCGCAGATACGCAGTATTTT.

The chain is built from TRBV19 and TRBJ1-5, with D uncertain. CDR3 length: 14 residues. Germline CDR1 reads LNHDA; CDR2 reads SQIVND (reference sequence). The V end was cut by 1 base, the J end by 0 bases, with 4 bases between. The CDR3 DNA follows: TGTGCCAGTAGTATAGGGAATAGCAATCAGCCCCAGCATTTT. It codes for CASSIGNSNQPQHF.

The CDR3 spells CASSEKHSSYEQYF. The CDR3 nucleotides read TGTGCCAGCAGTGAAAAGCACAGCAGCTACGAGCAGTACTTC. This chain joins TRBV2 and TRBJ2-7; D remains unclear. Germline V CDR1 and CDR2: SNHLY, FYNNEI. The CDR3 contains 14 residues. V was trimmed by 2 bases and J by 3 bases, leaving 11 bases between them.

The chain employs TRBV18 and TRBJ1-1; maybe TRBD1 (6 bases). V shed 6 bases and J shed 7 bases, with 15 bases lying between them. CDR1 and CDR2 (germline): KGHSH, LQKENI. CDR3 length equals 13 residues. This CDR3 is CASSPDSHNEAFF. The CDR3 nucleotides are TGTGCCAGCTCGCCGGACAGTCATAATGAAGCTTTCTTT.

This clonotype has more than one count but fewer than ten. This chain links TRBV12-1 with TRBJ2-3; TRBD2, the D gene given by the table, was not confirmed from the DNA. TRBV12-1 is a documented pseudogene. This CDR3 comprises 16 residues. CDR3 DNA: TGTGCCAGCAGCCCGCAACTAGCGGGAGAGAAAGATACGCAGTATTTT. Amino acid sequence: CASSPQLAGEKDTQYF.

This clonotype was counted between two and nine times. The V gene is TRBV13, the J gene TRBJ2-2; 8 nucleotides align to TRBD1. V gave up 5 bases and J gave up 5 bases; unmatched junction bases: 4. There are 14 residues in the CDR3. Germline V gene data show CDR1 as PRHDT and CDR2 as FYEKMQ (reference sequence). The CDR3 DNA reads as TGTGCCAGCAGCCCAGGGGGCAGGACCGGGGAGCTGTTTTTT. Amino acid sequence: CASSPGGRTGELFF.

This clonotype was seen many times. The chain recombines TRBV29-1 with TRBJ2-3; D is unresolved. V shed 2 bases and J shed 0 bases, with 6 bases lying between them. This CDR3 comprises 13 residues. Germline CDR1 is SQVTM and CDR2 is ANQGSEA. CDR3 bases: TGCAGCGTTGAATGGGAAAGCACAGATACGCAGTATTTT. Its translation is CSVEWESTDTQYF.

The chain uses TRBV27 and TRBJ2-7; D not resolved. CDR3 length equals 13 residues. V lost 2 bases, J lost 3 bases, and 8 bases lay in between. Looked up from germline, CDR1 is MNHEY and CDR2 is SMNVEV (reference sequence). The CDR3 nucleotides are TGTGCCAGCAGTTTAGGGATAAACTACGAGCAGTACTTC. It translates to CASSLGINYEQYF.

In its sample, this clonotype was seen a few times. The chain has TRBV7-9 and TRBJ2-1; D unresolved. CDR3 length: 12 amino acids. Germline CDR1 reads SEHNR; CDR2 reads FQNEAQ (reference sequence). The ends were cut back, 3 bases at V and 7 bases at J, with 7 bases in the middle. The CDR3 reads CASSFLVNEQFF. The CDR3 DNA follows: TGTGCCAGCAGCTTCTTGGTGAATGAGCAGTTCTTC.

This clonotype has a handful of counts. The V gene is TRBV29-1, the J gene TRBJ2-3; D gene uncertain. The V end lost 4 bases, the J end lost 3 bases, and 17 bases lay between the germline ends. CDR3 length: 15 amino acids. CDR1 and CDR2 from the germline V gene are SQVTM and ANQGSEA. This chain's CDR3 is CSVAVLWDGTDTQYF. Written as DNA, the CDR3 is TGCAGCGTTGCGGTTTTGTGGGATGGTACAGATACGCAGTATTTT.

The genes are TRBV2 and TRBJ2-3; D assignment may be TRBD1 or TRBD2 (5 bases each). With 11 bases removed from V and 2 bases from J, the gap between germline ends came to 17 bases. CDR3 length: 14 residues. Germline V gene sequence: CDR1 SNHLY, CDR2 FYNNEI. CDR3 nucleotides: TGTGCCGGACGGGGCGGGCTAGTCACAGATACGCAGTATTTT. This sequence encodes CAGRGGLVTDTQYF.

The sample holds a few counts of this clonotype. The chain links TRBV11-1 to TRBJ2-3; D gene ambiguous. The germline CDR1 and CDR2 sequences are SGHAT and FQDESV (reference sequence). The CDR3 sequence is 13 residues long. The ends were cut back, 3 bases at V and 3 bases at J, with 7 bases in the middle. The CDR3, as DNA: TGTGCCAGCAGCTTTGTGGGGACAGATACGCAGTATTTT. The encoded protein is CASSFVGTDTQYF.

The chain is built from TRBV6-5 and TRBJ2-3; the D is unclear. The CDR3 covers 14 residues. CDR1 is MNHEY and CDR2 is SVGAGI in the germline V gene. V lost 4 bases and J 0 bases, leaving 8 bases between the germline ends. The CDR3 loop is CASSSPDSTDTQYF. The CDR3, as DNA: TGTGCCAGCAGTTCCCCGGACAGCACAGATACGCAGTATTTT.

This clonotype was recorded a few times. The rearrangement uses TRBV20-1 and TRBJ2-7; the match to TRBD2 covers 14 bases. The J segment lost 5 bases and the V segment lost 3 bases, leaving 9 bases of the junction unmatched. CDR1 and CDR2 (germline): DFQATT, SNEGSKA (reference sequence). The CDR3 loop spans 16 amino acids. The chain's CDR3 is CSASGLAGGLPNEQYF. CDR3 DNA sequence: TGCAGTGCTAGCGGACTAGCGGGAGGCCTGCCTAACGAGCAGTACTTC.

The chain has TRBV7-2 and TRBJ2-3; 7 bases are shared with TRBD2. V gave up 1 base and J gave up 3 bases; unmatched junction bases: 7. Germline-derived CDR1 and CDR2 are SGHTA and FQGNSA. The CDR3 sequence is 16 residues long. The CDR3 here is CASSLVGGSPTDTQYF. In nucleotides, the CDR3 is TGTGCCAGCAGCTTAGTCGGCGGGAGTCCTACAGATACGCAGTATTTT. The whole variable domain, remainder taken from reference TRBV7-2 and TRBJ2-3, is GAGVSQSPSNKVTEKGKDVELRCDPISGHTALYWYRQSLGQGLEFLIYFQGNSAPDKSGLPSDRFSAERTGGSVSTLTIQRTQQEDSAVYLCASSLVGGSPTDTQYFGPGTRLTVL.

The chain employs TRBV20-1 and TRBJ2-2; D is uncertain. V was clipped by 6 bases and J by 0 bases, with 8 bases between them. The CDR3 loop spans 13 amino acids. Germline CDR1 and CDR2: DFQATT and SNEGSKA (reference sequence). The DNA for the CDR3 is TGCAGTGCCCCCCTGTCGAACACCGGGGAGCTGTTTTTT. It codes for CSAPLSNTGELFF.

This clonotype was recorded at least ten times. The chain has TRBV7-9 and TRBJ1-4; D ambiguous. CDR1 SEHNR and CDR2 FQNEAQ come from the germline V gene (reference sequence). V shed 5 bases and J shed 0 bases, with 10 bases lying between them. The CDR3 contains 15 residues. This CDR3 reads CASSEVQATNEKLFF. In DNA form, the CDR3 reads TGTGCCAGCAGCGAAGTTCAGGCAACTAATGAAAAACTGTTTTTT.

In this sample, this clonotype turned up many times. Written as DNA, the CDR3 is TGCAGTGCTTCCCTCCTGACTAGCGGGAGTTACAATGAGCAGTTCTTC. This gives the protein CSASLLTSGSYNEQFF. The chain links TRBV20-1 to TRBJ2-1; 12 bases agree with TRBD2. Germline loops: CDR1 DFQATT, CDR2 SNEGSKA (reference sequence). After removal of 5 bases from V and 4 bases from J, the junction contained 9 bases not matched to a gene. This CDR3 spans 16 amino acids.

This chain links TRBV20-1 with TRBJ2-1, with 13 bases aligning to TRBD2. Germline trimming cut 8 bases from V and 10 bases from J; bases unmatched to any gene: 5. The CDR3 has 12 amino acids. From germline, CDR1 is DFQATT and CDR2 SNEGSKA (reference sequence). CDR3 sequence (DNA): TGCAGTACCGGACTAGCGGGAGTGGAGCAGTTCTTC. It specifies CSTGLAGVEQFF.

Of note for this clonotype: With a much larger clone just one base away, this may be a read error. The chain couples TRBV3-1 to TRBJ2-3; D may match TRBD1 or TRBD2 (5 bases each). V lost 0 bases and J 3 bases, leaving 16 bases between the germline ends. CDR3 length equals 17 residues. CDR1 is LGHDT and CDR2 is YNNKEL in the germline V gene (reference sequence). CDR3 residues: CASSQEFGTTQTDTQYF. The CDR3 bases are TGTGCCAGCAGCCAAGAATTCGGGACGACACAGACAGATACGCAGTATTTT.

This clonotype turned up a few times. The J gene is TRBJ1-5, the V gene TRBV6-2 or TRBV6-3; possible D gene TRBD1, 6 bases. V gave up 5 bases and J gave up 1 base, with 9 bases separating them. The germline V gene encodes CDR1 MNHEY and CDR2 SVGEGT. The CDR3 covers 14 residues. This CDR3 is CASSHGQSNQPQHF. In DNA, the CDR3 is TGTGCCAGCAGTCACGGACAGAGCAATCAGCCCCAGCATTTT.

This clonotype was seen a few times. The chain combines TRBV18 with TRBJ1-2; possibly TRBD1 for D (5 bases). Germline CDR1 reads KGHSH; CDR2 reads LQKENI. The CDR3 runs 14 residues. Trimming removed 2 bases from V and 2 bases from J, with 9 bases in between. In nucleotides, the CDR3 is TGTGCCAGCTCACCAATTCGGGACAACTATGGCTACACCTTC. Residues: CASSPIRDNYGYTF.

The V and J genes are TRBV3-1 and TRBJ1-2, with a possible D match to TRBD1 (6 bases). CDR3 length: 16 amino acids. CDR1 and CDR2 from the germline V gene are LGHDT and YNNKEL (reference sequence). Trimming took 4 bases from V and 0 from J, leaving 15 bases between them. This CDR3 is CASSRRGAGANYGYTF. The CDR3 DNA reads TGTGCCAGCAGCCGCCGGGGGGCAGGGGCTAACTATGGCTACACCTTC.

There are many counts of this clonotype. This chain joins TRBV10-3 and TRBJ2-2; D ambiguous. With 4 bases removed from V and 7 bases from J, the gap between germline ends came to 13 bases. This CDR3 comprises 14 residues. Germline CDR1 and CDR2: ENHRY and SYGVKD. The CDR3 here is CAISGLLGGGELFF. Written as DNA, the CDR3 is TGTGCCATCAGTGGGCTACTCGGCGGCGGGGAGCTGTTTTTT.

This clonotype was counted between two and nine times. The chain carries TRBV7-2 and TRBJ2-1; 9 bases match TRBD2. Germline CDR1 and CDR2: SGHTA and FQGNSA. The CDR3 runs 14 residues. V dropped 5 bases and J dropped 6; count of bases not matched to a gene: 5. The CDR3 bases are TGTGCCAGCAGCCGTATACTAGCGGGCAATGAGCAGTTCTTC. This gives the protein CASSRILAGNEQFF.